Listed here are 12 T cell receptor beta chains from one sample, sequenced in a study of CD8+ T cells in alopecia areata. TCR sequencing used cDNA made by reverse transcription of extracted RNA. Only in-frame clones appear in the TCRdb table, and some are missing; sequencing was by immunoSEQ multiplex PCR. The table records some 130,000 clones, approximately 49% of them present only once. Sequencing used CD8+ T cells sorted from blood, obtained at week 0. The receptors derive from a human donor with alopecia areata.

V usage is TRBV9 and J usage is TRBJ2-5; D gene ambiguous. The CDR3 is 15 residues long. CDR1 is SGDLS and CDR2 is YYNGEE in the germline V gene. V was shortened by 4 bases and J by 4 bases, with 17 bases between the two germline ends. CDR3 sequence: CASSRTPTHLETQYF. CDR3 coding DNA: TGTGCCAGCAGCCGTACCCCGACCCATTTAGAGACCCAGTACTTC.

This clone was detected once. V is TRBV7-2 and J is TRBJ1-6; D is uncertain. Trimming stripped 9 bases from V and 14 bases from J, with 17 bases between. The CDR3 contains 12 residues. Germline V lookup: CDR1 SGHTA, CDR2 FQGNSA. CDR3 nucleotide sequence: TGTGCCAGTCAGCTTGTCCCTTGGGCCCTCCACTTT. As protein: CASQLVPWALHF.

The chain recombines TRBV29-1 with TRBJ2-6; D ambiguous. The V gene lost 3 bases and the J gene lost 1 base, with 13 bases spanning the gap. CDR1 and CDR2 (germline): SQVTM, ANQGSEA. This CDR3 is built from 16 residues. The CDR3 sequence: CSVEETYNSGANVLTF. The DNA for the CDR3 is TGCAGCGTTGAGGAGACGTATAATTCTGGGGCCAACGTCCTGACTTTC.

The chain has TRBV9 and TRBJ1-5; D might be TRBD1 (5 bases). Per the germline V gene, CDR1 is SGDLS and CDR2 is YYNGEE. The CDR3 sequence is 16 residues long. Trimming pared 3 bases from V and 0 bases from J, leaving 13 bases between. This chain's CDR3 is CASSGGETVSNQPQHF. The CDR3 bases are TGTGCCAGCAGCGGAGGGGAAACAGTTAGCAATCAGCCCCAGCATTTT.

The chain combines TRBV11-2 with TRBJ1-6, with 10 bases fitting TRBD1. CDR1 is SGHAT and CDR2 is FQNNGV in the germline V gene. This CDR3 has 17 amino acids. J gave up 10 bases and V 5 bases, and 14 bases lay outside the gene matches. CDR3 nucleotide sequence: TGTGCCAGCAGCGACCCGGTGGGACAGGGGTTTGAATCACCCCTCCACTTT. Translation gives CASSDPVGQGFESPLHF.

V is TRBV29-1 and J is TRBJ2-1; D call uncertain. Germline CDR1 SQVTM, CDR2 ANQGSEA. The CDR3 length is 14 residues. Trimming cost V 4 bases and J 0 bases, with 10 bases left between them. The CDR3: CSVVPRSSYNEQFF. CDR3 nucleotides: TGCAGCGTTGTACCCCGTTCCTCCTACAATGAGCAGTTCTTC.

The chain combines TRBV19 with TRBJ2-5, with D possibly being TRBD2 (5 bases). The V end lost 4 bases, the J end lost 4 bases, and 13 bases lay between the germline ends. The CDR3 runs to 14 residues. Germline CDR1 and CDR2: LNHDA and SQIVND (reference sequence). The CDR3 nucleotides read TGTGCCAGTAGTACCGGACTCCTCCGAGAGACCCAGTACTTC. It yields the protein CASSTGLLRETQYF.

The table lists this clone with a few counts. V is TRBV19 and J is TRBJ1-2, with TRBD1 matching 7 bases. Trimming at V came to 7 bases and at J to 4 bases, leaving 9 bases not matched to a gene. The length of the CDR3 is 14 residues. Germline V gene sequence: CDR1 LNHDA, CDR2 SQIVND (reference sequence). This CDR3 is CASTEEGAIYGYTF. CDR3 bases: TGTGCCAGTACCGAGGAGGGGGCAATCTATGGCTACACCTTC.

V and J are TRBV29-1 and TRBJ1-2, with D perhaps TRBD1 (5 bases). Trimming shortened V by 3 bases and J by 7 bases, and 15 bases separated the two germline ends. Germline values: CDR1 SQVTM, CDR2 ANQGSEA. The CDR3 sequence is 13 residues long. In nucleotides, the CDR3 is TGCAGCGTTGACTCCATGCAGGGATCTGGCTACACCTTC. Translation gives CSVDSMQGSGYTF.

The rearrangement uses TRBV7-3 and TRBJ1-2; 7 bases fit TRBD1. CDR1 and CDR2 from the germline V gene are SGHTA and FQGTGA. The CDR3 covers 15 residues. Losses at the gene ends were 2 bases for V and 4 bases for J; bases not matched to a gene: 7. CDR3 protein: CASSLDGTALYGYTF. The CDR3 nucleotides are TGTGCCAGCAGCTTAGATGGGACAGCCCTCTATGGCTACACCTTC.

This clone showed up just a few times. This chain connects TRBV18 to TRBJ2-7; 9 bases map to TRBD1. Germline CDR1 and CDR2: KGHSH and LQKENI. The ends lost 0 bases at V and 4 bases at J; junction bases unmatched: 4. The CDR3 length is 15 residues. The CDR3 loop is CASSPPRTGAYEQYF. The CDR3 DNA follows: TGTGCCAGCTCACCACCGAGGACAGGGGCGTACGAGCAGTACTTC.

The genes are TRBV5-6 and TRBJ2-7; tentatively, D is TRBD1 or TRBD2 (5 bases each). Trimming removed 6 bases at V and 7 bases at J, with 14 bases between. CDR1 is SGHDT, CDR2 YYEEEE, per germline. This CDR3 is built from 12 residues. This CDR3 reads CASNGGSAEQYF. The CDR3, as DNA: TGTGCCAGCAATGGGGGATCGGCTGAGCAGTACTTC.